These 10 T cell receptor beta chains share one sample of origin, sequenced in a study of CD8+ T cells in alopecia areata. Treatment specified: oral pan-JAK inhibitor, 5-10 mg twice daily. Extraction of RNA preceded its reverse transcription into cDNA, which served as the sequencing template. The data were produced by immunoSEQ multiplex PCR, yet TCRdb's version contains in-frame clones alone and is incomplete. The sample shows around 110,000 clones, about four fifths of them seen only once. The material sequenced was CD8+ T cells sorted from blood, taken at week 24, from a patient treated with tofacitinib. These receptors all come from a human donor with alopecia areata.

The CDR3 protein is CASSRNSGTGFGYTF. CDR3 sequence (DNA): TGTGCCAGCAGCCGAAACTCCGGGACAGGGTTTGGCTACACCTTC. V gene TRBV27 combines with J gene TRBJ1-2; 9 bases match TRBD1. The J segment lost 7 bases and the V segment lost 6 bases, leaving 12 bases of the junction unmatched. CDR1 MNHEY and CDR2 SMNVEV come from the germline V gene (reference sequence). This CDR3 is 15 amino acids long.

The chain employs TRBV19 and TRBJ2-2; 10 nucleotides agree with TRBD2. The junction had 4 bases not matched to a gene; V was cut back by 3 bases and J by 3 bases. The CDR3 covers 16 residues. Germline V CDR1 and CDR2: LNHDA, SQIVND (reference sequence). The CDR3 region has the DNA TGTGCCAGTAGTATTGGACTAGCGGTGTACACCGGGGAGCTGTTTTTT. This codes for CASSIGLAVYTGELFF.

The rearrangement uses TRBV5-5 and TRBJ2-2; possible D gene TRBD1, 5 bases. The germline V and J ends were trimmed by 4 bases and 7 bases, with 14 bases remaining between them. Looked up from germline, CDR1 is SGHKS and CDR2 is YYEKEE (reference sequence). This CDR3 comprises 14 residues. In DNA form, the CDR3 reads TGTGCCAGCAGCCTTGGCAGGGCCGGCGGGGAGCTGTTTTTT. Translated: CASSLGRAGGELFF.

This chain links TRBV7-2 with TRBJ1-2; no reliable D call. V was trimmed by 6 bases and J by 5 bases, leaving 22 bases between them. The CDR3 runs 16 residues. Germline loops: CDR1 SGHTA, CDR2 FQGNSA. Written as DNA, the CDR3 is TGTGCCAGCAGTCCCATAGACTGGGCGCTGGGTTATGGCTACACCTTC. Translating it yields CASSPIDWALGYGYTF.

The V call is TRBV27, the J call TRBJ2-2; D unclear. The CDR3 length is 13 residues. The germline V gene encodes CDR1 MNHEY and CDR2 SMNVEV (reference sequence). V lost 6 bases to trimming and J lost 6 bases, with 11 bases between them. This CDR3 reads CASRNYGAGELFF. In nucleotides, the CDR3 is TGTGCCAGCAGAAATTATGGGGCCGGGGAGCTGTTTTTT.

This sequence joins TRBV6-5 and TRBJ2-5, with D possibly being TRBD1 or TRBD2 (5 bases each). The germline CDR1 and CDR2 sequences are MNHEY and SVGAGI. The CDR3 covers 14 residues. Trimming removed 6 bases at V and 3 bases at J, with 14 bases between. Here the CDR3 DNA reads TGTGCCAGCAGGATTCCGGGACCAAAAGAGACCCAGTACTTC. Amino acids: CASRIPGPKETQYF.

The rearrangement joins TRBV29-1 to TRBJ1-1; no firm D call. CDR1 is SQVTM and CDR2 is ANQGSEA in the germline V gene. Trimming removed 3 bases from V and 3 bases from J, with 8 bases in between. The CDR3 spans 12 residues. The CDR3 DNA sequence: TGCAGCGTTGAGAGATGGGACACTGAAGCTTTCTTT. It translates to CSVERWDTEAFF.

The CDR3 nucleotides are TGTGCCAGTAGTGCCGTACCCAGGTCGCCCCCAGATACGCAGTATTTT. It specifies CASSAVPRSPPDTQYF. The chain is built from TRBV19 and TRBJ2-3; no clear D gene. This CDR3 comprises 16 residues. Germline loops: CDR1 LNHDA, CDR2 SQIVND (reference sequence). The V and J ends lost 5 bases and 4 bases respectively, with 19 bases between them.

The CDR3 DNA reads as TGTGCCAGCAGCTTCGGGGTTGGTGGCACTGAAGCTTTCTTT. Amino acids: CASSFGVGGTEAFF. The chain uses TRBV7-8 and TRBJ1-1, with no clear D. V was cut by 3 bases and J by 4 bases, with 12 bases left in between. Germline CDR1 is SGHVS and CDR2 is FQNEAQ. This CDR3 region has 14 residues.

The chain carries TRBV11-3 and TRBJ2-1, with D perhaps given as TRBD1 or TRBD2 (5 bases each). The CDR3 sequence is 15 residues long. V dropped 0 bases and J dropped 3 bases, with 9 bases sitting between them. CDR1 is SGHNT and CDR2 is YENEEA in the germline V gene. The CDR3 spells CASSLEGVVYNEQFF. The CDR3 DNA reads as TGTGCCAGCAGCTTAGAGGGGGTGGTCTACAATGAGCAGTTCTTC.